The T cell receptor beta chain described here comes from a study of blood T cell repertoires in COVID-19. Clones were sequenced by immunoSEQ multiplex PCR, and TCRdb holds only the in-frame ones, with some missing. The table records some 220,000 clones, around 80% of them present only once. V shed 2 bases, J shed 10 bases, and the junction held 7 bases outside the gene matches. Germline V CDR1 and CDR2: SGHTA, FQGTGA. The CDR3 extends over 15 amino acids. Recruited during active infection, patients (from Seattle) were subsequently followed longitudinally. The TCR comes from a woman aged 25 to 39 with COVID-19, enrolled during active disease. The chain has TRBV7-3 and TRBJ2-1, with 11 bases identical to TRBD2. Sequences were obtained from peripheral blood. CDR3 amino acids: CASSLASGRPREQFF. The CDR3 coding sequence is TGTGCCAGCAGCTTAGCTAGCGGGAGGCCCAGGGAGCAGTTCTTC.